This T cell receptor (beta chain) appears in the sequencing data of a study of blood T cell repertoires in COVID-19 (dated by TCRdb to the early 2020s). Background for the entire study: Samples from collaborators originated in the United States, Italy and Spain and spanned both the acute and convalescent phases of COVID-19. The material from the prospective study consisted of cDNA or gDNA derived from T cells, B-cell-depleted T cells, or PBMCs. The dataset comprised deeply sampled blood TCRbeta repertoires from subjects exposed to, actively infected with, or recovered from COVID-19. The repertoires were made available in a free public database intended to serve as a resource for research on the immune response to SARS-CoV-2. Samples were obtained from the ongoing ImmuneRACE study (first 160 participants) and from 1,000 to 1,500 subjects provided by 6 global collaborators. The sample metadata nearly always contained a de-identified subject ID, COVID-19 status, age in years and sex. Where HLA class I and class II types were available, the types were taken from metadata supplied by the sample provider, not from assay-based typing.

This clone has a handful of counts. Its antigen target is currently unknown. No per-base quality is available; no much larger clone lies one base away. The collaborating institutions used their own protocols to collect whole blood in K2EDTA tubes. For TCRbeta analysis, collaborators shipped samples as frozen whole blood, isolated PBMCs, or DNA extracted from either of those sample types. Beyond this particular receptor, the publication reports: How much clinical and demographic metadata was included differed by source and by participant, and the metadata was provided uncurated.

The immunoSEQ Assay, a bias-controlled multiplex PCR, was used to amplify TCRbeta CDR3 regions from genomic DNA. The paper's processing steps were these. Within the assay, amplification of reference gene primers was used to estimate how many nucleated cells each sample contained. Sequence reads were collapsed and filtered to measure the absolute abundance of every unique TCRbeta CDR3 rearrangement. Productive Simpson clonality was computed per sample as the square root of Simpson's diversity index over productive rearrangements. The source is immuneACCESS, and TCRdb retained only in-frame sequences with V and J called. Part of the clones is not carried over; for the studies checked, unresolved V genes explain less than half of this, and the remainder is unexplained. Clone size and V and J calls were adopted from that table, with D and trimming inferred from the DNA. In all, the sample holds some 210,000 clones, and 84% of those were seen once. The ten largest clones represent 7.6% of the sample.

The junction carries 17 bases between V and J, which are trimmed by 4 bases and 8 bases respectively. The germline V gene provides CDR1 ENHRY and CDR2 SYGVKD. Reading from cysteine to phenylalanine, the CDR3 counts 14 amino acids. The sequence is cut down to CDR3 DNA, 42 bases in frame from base 1. The receptor chain draws on TRBV10-3 and TRBJ1-2; TRBD1 is a possible D gene, resting on 6 matching bases. This TCR was sampled from a woman in her fifties or sixties with active or convalescent COVID-19. The sample taken for sequencing was peripheral blood. The CDR3 reads CAISGELTGSGYTF. The sequence in DNA is TGTGCCATCAGTGGGGAATTGACAGGCTCAGGCTACACCTTC.